The clone carrying this TCR beta chain was counted between two and nine times. Its cognate antigen is unknown. The data stem from a study of STAT3 mutations in large granular lymphocyte leukemia. Study-level information: Roughly half the longitudinally sequenced T-LGLL patients had canonical STAT3 mutations. Study-wide findings and caveats: At least one immunodominant TCR beta clonotype appeared in every T-cell large granular lymphocyte leukemia patient. All newly emerging clones after therapy were STAT3 wild type. No sample exists from the first appearance of each clone. Sampling intervals varied between patients and samples.

TCRdb's copy holds only in-frame clones and misses some; the assay was immunoSEQ multiplex PCR. The repertoire has roughly 11,000 clones, about 80% of them found once; the top ten carry around 50%. Deletions cut 5 bases from V and 2 bases from J, with 15 bases between. From germline, CDR1 is SEHNR and CDR2 FQNEAQ (reference sequence). This CDR3 has 15 residues. The rearrangement joins TRBV7-9 to TRBJ1-1, with D unclear. This TCR was recovered from a man between 60 and 75 years old with T-cell large granular lymphocyte leukemia. Some clones in this sample may be carry-over from other donors' samples. Source material: peripheral blood mononuclear cells. The DNA of the CDR3 is TGTGCCAGCAGCCCCCTACCCCGCCCTAACACTGAAGCTTTCTTT. Its protein is CASSPLPRPNTEAFF.